This note documents a single TCR beta chain sequence. Per the original methods: For nucleated cells, counts were estimated from reference gene primer amplification. Some clones are missing from TCRdb's copy, which holds only in-frame ones; the method was immunoSEQ multiplex PCR. The V and J calls and clone size were taken over from that table, and D and trimming were inferred from the DNA. The sample shows about 250,000 clones, roughly 86% of them seen only once. There are 13 residues in the CDR3. Germline V gives CDR1 MNHEY, CDR2 SVGAGI. V gave up 7 bases and J gave up 1 base, with 11 bases separating them. This entry is derived from a study of blood T cell repertoires in COVID-19. The wider study: COVID-19 samples from acute and convalescent phases originated in the United States, Italy and Spain. Sample material is recorded as cDNA or gDNA derived from T cells, B-cell-depleted T cells, or PBMCs.

Sequenced sample: peripheral blood. The clonotype comes from a woman younger than 45 with acute or convalescent COVID-19. The chain carries TRBV6-5 and TRBJ2-7; weak D call: TRBD2 (6 bases). CDR3 in DNA: TGTGCCAGCAAAAAGGGGACTTCCTACGAGCAGTACTTC. Translation gives CASKKGTSYEQYF.